Each of the 11 T cell receptor beta chains below was sequenced from the same sample in a study of Ad26.COV2.S vaccination and SARS-CoV-2 variants. Treatment given: roughly 19 received Ad26.COV2.S at low or high dose, single or two shots; several received placebo; per-sample allocation not given. Sample collection was performed on day 63 after the first vaccine or placebo injection. Assay used: immunoSEQ multiplex PCR; TCRdb lists only in-frame clones, some missing. This table has about 400,000 clones, more than 85% appearing once. Source: peripheral blood, taken in a trial of Ad26.COV2.S vaccine versus placebo. Receptors originate from a person between 18 and 60 years old who received the Ad26.COV2.S COVID-19 vaccine or a placebo.

The chain links TRBV19 to TRBJ1-6; 7 bases align to TRBD1. Germline trimming cut 10 bases from V and 9 bases from J; bases unmatched to any gene: 9. The germline CDR1 and CDR2 sequences are LNHDA and SQIVND (reference sequence). The CDR3 loop spans 13 amino acids. The CDR3 protein is CATSTGAGSPLHF. DNA for the CDR3: TGTGCCACCTCAACAGGGGCTGGTTCACCCCTCCACTTT.

Remarks on this clone: One end of the junction varies from germline; a read error may be responsible. The V call is TRBV7-7, the J call TRBJ2-5; D is uncertain. The CDR3 covers 15 residues. CDR1 is SSHAT, CDR2 FNYEAQ, per germline (reference sequence). CDR3 in amino acids: CASSRTLEQQETQYF. The CDR3 DNA reads TGTGCTAGCAGCCGGACCCTAGAGCAGCAAGAGACCCAGTACTTC.

CDR3 bases: TGTGCCAGCAGTTACTCGAACAGGCCGTACCAAGAGACCCAGTACTTC. This translates into CASSYSNRPYQETQYF. The chain combines TRBV6-5 with TRBJ2-5; maybe TRBD1 (5 bases). Germline CDR1 is MNHEY and CDR2 is SVGAGI. Trimming removed 0 bases from V and 0 bases from J, with 11 bases in between. This CDR3 has 16 residues.

This chain uses TRBV19 with TRBJ2-7; 7 nucleotides line up with TRBD1. V lost 1 base to trimming and J lost 3 bases; unmatched junction nucleotides: 3. The germline gives CDR1 LNHDA, CDR2 SQIVND (reference sequence). This CDR3 is built from 14 residues. The CDR3 DNA follows: TGTGCCAGTAGTATAGGGCGACAGGGCTACGAGCAGTACTTC. Its translation is CASSIGRQGYEQYF. The variable domain in full, completed from reference TRBV19 and TRBJ2-7, reads DGGITQSPKYLFRKEGQNVTLSCEQNLNHDAMYWYRQDPGQGLRLIYYSQIVNDFQKGDIAEGYSVSREKKESFPLTVTSAQKNPTAFYLCASSIGRQGYEQYFGPGTRLTVT.

The CDR3 DNA reads as TGTGCCAGCAGGGAGGGAGGGACAGCCTACGAGCAGTACTTC. Its protein product is CASREGGTAYEQYF. The chain uses TRBV6-6 and TRBJ2-7; D tentatively fits TRBD1 or TRBD2 (7 bases each). Germline lookup yields CDR1 MNHNY and CDR2 SVGAGI (reference sequence). The CDR3 contains 14 residues. The ends were cut back, 6 bases at V and 2 bases at J, with 14 bases in the middle.

The V gene is TRBV7-9, the J gene TRBJ1-4; 7 bases fit TRBD1. V was clipped by 7 bases and J by 3 bases; unmatched bases: 20. There are 19 residues in the CDR3. In germline, CDR1 is SEHNR, CDR2 FQNEAQ (reference sequence). The CDR3: CASTGGSTGKGTSNEKLFF. The CDR3 nucleotides are TGTGCCAGCACCGGGGGGTCGACAGGGAAAGGGACATCTAATGAAAAACTGTTTTTT.

V usage is TRBV6-5 and J usage is TRBJ1-2; D gene unclear. Trimming removed 2 bases from V and 3 bases from J, with 7 bases in between. Germline V gene sequence: CDR1 MNHEY, CDR2 SVGAGI. The CDR3 loop spans 13 amino acids. The CDR3 loop is CASSYGPHYGYTF. CDR3 sequence (DNA): TGTGCCAGCAGTTACGGGCCCCACTATGGCTACACCTTC.

The V gene is TRBV9, the J gene TRBJ2-7; 9 bases map to TRBD2. CDR3 length: 16 amino acids. Germline-derived CDR1 and CDR2 are SGDLS and YYNGEE. V trimming: 4 bases; J trimming: 4 bases; junction bases outside the gene matches: 12. The CDR3: CASSPSPTSGFYEQYF. The CDR3 coding sequence is TGTGCCAGCAGCCCCTCTCCGACTAGCGGTTTTTACGAGCAGTACTTC.

As concerns this clone: The same CDR3 also results from other DNA sequences found in this sample. The chain has TRBV5-4 and TRBJ1-2; D gene ambiguous. Germline lookup yields CDR1 SGHNT and CDR2 YYREEE (reference sequence). Between the trimmed V and J ends, which lost 0 bases and 4 bases, there was a span of 7 bases. The CDR3 totals 13 residues. CDR3 sequence reads: CASSLEDGYGYTF. The CDR3 DNA sequence: TGTGCCAGCAGCTTGGAGGACGGCTATGGCTACACCTTC.

The chain recombines TRBV6-5 with TRBJ2-1, with 11 bases fitting TRBD2. This CDR3 is 15 amino acids long. The V segment lost 2 bases and the J segment 6 bases; nucleotides outside the gene matches: 3. Germline CDR1 is MNHEY and CDR2 is SVGAGI. The CDR3 region has the DNA TGTGCCAGCAGTTACGGGCTAGCGGGGGGCAATGAGCAGTTCTTC. Its protein is CASSYGLAGGNEQFF.

CDR3 coding DNA: TGTGCCAGCAGATCACTAGCGGGGAAGGAGACCCAGTACTTC. Protein sequence: CASRSLAGKETQYF. The genes are TRBV2 and TRBJ2-5, with 10 positions matching TRBD2. Unmatched junction bases numbered 6, after V lost 6 bases and J lost 5 bases. CDR3 size: 14 residues. In germline, CDR1 is SNHLY, CDR2 FYNNEI.